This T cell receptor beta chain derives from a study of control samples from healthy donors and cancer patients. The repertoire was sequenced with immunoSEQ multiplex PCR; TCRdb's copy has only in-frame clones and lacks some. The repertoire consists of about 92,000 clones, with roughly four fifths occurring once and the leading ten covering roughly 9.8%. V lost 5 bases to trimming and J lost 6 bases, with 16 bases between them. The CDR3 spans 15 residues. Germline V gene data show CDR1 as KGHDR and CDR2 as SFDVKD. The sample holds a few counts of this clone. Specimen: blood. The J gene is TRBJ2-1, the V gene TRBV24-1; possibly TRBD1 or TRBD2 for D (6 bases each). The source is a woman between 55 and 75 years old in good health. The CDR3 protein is CATSGWGAQGNEQFF. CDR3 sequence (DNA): TGTGCCACCAGTGGATGGGGGGCGCAGGGCAATGAGCAGTTCTTC.